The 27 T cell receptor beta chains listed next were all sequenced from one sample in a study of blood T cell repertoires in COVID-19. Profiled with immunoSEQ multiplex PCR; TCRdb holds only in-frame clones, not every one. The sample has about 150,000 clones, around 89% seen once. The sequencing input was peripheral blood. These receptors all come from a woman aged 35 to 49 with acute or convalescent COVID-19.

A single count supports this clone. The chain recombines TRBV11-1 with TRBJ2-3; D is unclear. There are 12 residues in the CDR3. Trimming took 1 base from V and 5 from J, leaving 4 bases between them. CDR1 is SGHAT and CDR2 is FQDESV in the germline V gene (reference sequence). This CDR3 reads CASSLGQDTQYF. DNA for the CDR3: TGTGCCAGCAGCTTAGGACAAGATACGCAGTATTTT.

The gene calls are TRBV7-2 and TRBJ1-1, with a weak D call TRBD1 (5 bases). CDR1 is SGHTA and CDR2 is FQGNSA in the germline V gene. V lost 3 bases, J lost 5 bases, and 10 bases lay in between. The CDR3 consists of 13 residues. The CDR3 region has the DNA TGTGCCAGCAGCTTTGGCAGGGTTACTGAAGCTTTCTTT. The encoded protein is CASSFGRVTEAFF.

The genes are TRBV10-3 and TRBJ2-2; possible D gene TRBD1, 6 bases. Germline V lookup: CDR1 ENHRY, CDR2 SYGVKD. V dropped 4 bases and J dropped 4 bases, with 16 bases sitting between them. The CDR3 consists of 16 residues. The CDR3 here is CAISVGQGMSTGELFF. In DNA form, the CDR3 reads TGTGCCATCAGTGTAGGCCAGGGGATGAGCACCGGGGAGCTGTTTTTT.

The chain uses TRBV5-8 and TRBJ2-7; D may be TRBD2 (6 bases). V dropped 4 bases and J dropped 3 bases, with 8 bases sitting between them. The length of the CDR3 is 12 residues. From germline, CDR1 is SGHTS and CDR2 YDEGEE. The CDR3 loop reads CASSGLSYEQYF. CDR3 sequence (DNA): TGTGCCAGCAGCGGACTAAGCTACGAGCAGTACTTC.

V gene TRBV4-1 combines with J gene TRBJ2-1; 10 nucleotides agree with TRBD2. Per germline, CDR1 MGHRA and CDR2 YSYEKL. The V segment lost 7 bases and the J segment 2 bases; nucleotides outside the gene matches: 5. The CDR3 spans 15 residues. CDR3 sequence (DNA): TGCGCCAGCAAACCGAGCGGGGGGGCCTACAATGAGCAGTTCTTC. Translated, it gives CASKPSGGAYNEQFF.

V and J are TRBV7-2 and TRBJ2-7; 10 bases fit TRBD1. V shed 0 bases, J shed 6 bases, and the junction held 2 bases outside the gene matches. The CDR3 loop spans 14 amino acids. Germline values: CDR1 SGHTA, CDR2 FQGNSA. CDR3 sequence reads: CASSLAWTGGEQYF. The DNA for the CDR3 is TGTGCCAGCAGCTTAGCGTGGACAGGGGGCGAGCAGTACTTC.

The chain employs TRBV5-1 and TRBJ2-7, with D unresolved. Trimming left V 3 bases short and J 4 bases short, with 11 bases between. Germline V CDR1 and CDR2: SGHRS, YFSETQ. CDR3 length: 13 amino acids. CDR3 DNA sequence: TGCGCCAGCAGCTCTACCCTTTCTTACGAGCAGTACTTC. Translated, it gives CASSSTLSYEQYF.

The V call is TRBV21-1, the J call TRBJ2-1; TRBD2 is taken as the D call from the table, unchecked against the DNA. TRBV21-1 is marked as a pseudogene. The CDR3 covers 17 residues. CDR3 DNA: TGTGCCAGCAGCAAAGATGAGGAGCGGGGCCACTACAATGAGCAGTTCTTC. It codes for CASSKDEERGHYNEQFF.

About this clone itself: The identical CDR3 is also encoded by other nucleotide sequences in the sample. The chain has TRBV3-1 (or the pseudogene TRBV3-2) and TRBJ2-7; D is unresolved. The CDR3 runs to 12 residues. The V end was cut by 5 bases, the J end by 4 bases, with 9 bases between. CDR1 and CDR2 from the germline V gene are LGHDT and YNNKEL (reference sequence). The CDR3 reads CASSESHYEQYF. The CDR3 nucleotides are TGTGCCAGCAGCGAGTCTCATTACGAGCAGTACTTC.

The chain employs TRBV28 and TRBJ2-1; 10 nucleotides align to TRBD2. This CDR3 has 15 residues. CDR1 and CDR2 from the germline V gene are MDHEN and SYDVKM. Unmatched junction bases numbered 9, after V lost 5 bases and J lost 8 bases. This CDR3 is CASSPQRGGLDEQFF. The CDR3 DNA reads TGTGCCAGCAGTCCCCAGCGGGGGGGCCTCGATGAGCAGTTCTTC. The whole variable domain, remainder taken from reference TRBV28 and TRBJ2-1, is DVKVTQSSRYLVKRTGEKVFLECVQDMDHENMFWYRQDPGLGLRLIYFSYDVKMKEKGDIPEGYSVSREKKERFSLILESASTNQTSMYLCASSPQRGGLDEQFFGPGTRLTVL.

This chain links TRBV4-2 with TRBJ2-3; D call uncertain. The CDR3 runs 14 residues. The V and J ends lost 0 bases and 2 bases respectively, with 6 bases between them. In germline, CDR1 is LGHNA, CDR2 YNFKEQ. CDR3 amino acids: CASSQDTHTDTQYF. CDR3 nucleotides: TGTGCCAGCAGCCAAGATACACACACAGATACGCAGTATTTT.

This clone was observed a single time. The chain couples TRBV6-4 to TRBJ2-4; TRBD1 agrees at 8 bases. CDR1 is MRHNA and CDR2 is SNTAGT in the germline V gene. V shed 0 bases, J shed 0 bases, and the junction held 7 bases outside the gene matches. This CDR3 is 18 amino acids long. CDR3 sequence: CASSDSKGQVEAKNIQYF. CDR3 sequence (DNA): TGTGCCAGCAGTGACTCGAAGGGACAGGTTGAAGCCAAAAACATTCAGTACTTC.

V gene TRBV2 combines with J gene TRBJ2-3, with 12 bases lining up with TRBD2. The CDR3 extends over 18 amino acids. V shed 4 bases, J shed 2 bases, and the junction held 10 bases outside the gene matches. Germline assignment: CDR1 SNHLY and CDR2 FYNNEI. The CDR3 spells CASSVRLAGGSSTDTQYF. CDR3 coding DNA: TGTGCCAGCAGTGTAAGGCTAGCGGGGGGGTCCTCCACAGATACGCAGTATTTT.

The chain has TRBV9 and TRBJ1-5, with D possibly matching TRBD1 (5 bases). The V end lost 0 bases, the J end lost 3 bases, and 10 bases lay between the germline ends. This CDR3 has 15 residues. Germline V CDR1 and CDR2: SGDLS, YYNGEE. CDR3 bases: TGTGCCAGCAGCGTAGGGGGCGGAAACAATCAGCCCCAGCATTTT. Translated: CASSVGGGNNQPQHF.

In nucleotides, the CDR3 is TGTGCCACCAGCAGAGATAGCGGGAGGTTATACAATGAGCAGTTCTTC. The encoded protein is CATSRDSGRLYNEQFF. This sequence joins TRBV15 and TRBJ2-1, with 10 bases aligning to TRBD2. J lost 4 bases, V lost 0 bases, and 3 bases had no gene match. CDR1 LNHNV and CDR2 YYDKDF come from the germline V gene (reference sequence). The CDR3 extends over 16 amino acids.

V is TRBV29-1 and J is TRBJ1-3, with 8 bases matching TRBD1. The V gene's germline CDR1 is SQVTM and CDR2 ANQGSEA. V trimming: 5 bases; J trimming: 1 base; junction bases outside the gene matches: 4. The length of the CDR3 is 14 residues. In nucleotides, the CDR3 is TGCAGCGTTACCACAGGGGGGTCTGGAAACACCATATATTTT. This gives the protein CSVTTGGSGNTIYF.

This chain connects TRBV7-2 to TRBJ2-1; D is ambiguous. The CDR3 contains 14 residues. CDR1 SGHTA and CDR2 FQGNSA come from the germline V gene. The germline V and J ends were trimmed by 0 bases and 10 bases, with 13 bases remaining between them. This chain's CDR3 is CASSLALNSLEQFF. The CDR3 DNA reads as TGTGCCAGCAGCTTAGCGCTGAACAGTCTGGAGCAGTTCTTC.

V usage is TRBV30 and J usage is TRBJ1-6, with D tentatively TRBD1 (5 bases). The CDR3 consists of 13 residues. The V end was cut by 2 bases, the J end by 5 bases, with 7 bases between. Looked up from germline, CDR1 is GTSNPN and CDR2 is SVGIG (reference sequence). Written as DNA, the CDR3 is TGTGCCTGGAGTCGACAGAATAATTCACCCCTCCACTTT. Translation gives CAWSRQNNSPLHF. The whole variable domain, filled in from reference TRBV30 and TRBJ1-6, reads SQTIHQWPATLVQPVGSPLSLECTVEGTSNPNLYWYRQAAGRGLQLLFYSVGIGQISSEVPQNLSASRPQDRQFILSSKKLLLSDSGFYLCAWSRQNNSPLHFGNGTRLTVT.

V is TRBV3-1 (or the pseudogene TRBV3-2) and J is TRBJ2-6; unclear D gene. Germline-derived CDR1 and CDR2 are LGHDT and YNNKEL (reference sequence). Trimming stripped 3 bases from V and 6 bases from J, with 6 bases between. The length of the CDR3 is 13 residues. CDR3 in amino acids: CASSHTSANVLTF. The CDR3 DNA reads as TGTGCCAGCAGCCATACTTCGGCCAACGTCCTGACTTTC.

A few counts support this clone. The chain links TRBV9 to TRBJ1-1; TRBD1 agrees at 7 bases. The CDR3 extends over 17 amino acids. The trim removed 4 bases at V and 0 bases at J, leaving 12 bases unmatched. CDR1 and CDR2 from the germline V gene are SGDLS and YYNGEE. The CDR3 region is CASSPPGTVNMNTEAFF. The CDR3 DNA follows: TGTGCCAGCAGCCCCCCAGGGACAGTCAACATGAACACTGAAGCTTTCTTT. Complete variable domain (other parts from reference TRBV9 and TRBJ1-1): DSGVTQTPKHLITATGQRVTLRCSPRSGDLSVYWYQQSLDQGLQFLIQYYNGEERAKGNILERFSAQQFPDLHSELNLSSLELGDSALYFCASSPPGTVNMNTEAFFGQGTRLTVV.

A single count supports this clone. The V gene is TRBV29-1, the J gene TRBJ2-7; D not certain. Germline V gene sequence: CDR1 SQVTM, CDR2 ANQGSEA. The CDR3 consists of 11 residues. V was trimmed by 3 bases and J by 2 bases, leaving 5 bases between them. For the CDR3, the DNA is TGCAGCGTTGACGGAGCCTACGAGCAGTACTTC. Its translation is CSVDGAYEQYF.

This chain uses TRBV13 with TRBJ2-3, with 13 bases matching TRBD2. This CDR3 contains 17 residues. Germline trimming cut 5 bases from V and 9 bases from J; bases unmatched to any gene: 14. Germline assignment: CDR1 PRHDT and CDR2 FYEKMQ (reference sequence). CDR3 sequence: CASSDTPGTSGMLTQYF. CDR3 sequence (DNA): TGTGCCAGCAGCGATACCCCCGGGACTAGCGGGATGTTGACGCAGTATTTT.

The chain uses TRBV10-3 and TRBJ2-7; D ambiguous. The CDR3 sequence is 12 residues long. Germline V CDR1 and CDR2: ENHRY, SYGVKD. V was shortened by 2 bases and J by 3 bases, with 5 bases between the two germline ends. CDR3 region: CAISETSYEQYF. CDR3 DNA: TGTGCCATCAGTGAGACCAGCTACGAGCAGTACTTC.

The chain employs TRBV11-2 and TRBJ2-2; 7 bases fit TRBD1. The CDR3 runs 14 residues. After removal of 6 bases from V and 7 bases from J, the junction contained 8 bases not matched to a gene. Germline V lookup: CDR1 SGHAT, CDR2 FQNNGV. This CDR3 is CASRSTRQGGELFF. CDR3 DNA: TGTGCCAGCAGATCGACGCGACAGGGCGGGGAGCTGTTTTTT. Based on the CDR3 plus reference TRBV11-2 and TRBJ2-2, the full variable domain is EAGVAQSPRYKIIEKRQSVAFWCNPISGHATLYWYQQILGQGPKLLIQFQNNGVVDDSQLPKDRFSAERLKGVDSTLKIQPAKLEDSAVYLCASRSTRQGGELFFGEGSRLTVL.

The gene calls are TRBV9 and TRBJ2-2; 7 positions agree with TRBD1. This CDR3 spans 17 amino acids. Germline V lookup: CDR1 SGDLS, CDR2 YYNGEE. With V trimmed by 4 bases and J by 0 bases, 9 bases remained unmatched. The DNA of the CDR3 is TGTGCCAGCAGCCGGCTTACAGGGGCCACGAACACCGGGGAGCTGTTTTTT. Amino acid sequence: CASSRLTGATNTGELFF.

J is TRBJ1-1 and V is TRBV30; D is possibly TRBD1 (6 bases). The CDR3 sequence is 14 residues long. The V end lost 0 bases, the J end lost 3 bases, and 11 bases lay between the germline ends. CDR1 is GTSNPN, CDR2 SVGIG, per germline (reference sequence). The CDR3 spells CAWSVRQAYTEAFF. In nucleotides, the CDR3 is TGTGCCTGGAGTGTACGACAGGCCTACACTGAAGCTTTCTTT.

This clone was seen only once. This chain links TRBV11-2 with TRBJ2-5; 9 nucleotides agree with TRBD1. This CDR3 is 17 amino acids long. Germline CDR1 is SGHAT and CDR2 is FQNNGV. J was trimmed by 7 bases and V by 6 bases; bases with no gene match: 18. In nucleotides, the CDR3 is TGTGCCAGCAGATTCCTCCCGGGACAGGGACCTCCGGGGACCCAGTACTTC. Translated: CASRFLPGQGPPGTQYF.